This TCR beta chain came from a study of control samples from healthy donors and cancer patients (TCRdb year 2020). A note on this clone: Its antigen is still unknown. Base qualities were left out, and no much larger clone turns up one base away.

Library prep was done by the immunoSEQ multiplex PCR assay. As stored in TCRdb, this immuneACCESS dataset retains in-frame rearrangements with V and J assigned. A fraction of the clones does not appear; measured against another copy, unresolved V genes explain less than half of the discrepancy, and the remainder lacks a known reason. For this sample there are some 150,000 clones; roughly 95% appear just once. Approximately 1% of the sample belongs to the ten largest clones. The receptor was isolated from a woman younger than 45 in good health. The sequenced sample was blood.

The CDR3 in this case is CASSLDLAGGSSNEQFF. The bases are TGTGCCAGCAGCTTAGACCTAGCGGGGGGCTCGTCCAATGAGCAGTTCTTC. This receptor chain uses TRBV11-3 and TRBJ2-1, with 11 junctional bases fitting TRBD2. The cysteine opens and the phenylalanine closes a CDR3 of 17 amino acids. The entry retains the CDR3 DNA only, 51 bases that are in frame from base 1. Germline trimming: 0 bases from V, 6 bases from J; junction bases outside gene matches: 7. In the germline V gene, CDR1 corresponds to SGHNT and CDR2 to YENEEA. The CDR3 plus the reference TRBV11-3 and TRBJ2-1 genes for the other parts give the full variable domain: EAGVVQSPRYKIIEKKQPVAFWCNPISGHNTLYWYLQNLGQGPELLIRYENEEAVDDSQLPKDRFSAERLKGVDSTLKIQPAELGDSAVYLCASSLDLAGGSSNEQFFGPGTRLTVL.